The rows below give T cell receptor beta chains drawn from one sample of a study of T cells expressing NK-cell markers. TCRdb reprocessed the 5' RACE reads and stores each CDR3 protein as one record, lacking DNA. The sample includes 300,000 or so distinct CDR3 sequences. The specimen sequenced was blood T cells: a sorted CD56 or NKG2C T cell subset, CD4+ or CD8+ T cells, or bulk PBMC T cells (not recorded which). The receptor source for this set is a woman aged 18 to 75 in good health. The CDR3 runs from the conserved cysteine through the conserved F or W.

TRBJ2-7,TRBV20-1,CSGDGGVRYEQYF
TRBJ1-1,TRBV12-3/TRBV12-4,CASSVTQNTEAFF
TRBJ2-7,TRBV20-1,CSPRSGSYEQYF
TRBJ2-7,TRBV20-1,CSAPDSGRSSYEQYF
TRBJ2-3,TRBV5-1,CASSLIAGGRDTQYF
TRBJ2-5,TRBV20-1,CSARASRETQYF
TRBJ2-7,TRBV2,CASGAGQAPYEQYF
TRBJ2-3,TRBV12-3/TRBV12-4,CASSFSDSNTDTQYF
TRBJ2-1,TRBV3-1,CASSQDGIKSNEQFF
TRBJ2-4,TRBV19,CASSILSGVLNIQYF
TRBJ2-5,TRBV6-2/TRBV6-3,CASSYGQGAGETQYF
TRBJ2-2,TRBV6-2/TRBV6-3,CASSSQGGGVSITGELFF
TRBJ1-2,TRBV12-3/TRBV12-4,CASSPGPRAFYGYTF
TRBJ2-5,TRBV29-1,CSVALSQETQYF
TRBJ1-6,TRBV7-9,CAAPGQENSPLHF
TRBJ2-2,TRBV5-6,CASSRDRGVPGELFF
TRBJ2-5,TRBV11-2,CASSLAGFVRETQYF
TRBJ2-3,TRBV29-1,CSVEDRVTDTQYF
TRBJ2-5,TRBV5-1,CASTIRTGTNQETQYF
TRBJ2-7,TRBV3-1,CASSRQVNEQYF
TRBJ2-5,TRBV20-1,CSAREWSSQETQYF
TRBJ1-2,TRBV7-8,CASSSSSYYGYTF
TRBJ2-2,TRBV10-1,CASSETGDPDGELFF
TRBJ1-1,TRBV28,CASSFEGWGEAFF
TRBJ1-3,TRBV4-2,CASSQVGRAGTFSGNTIYF
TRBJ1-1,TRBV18,CASSPGQGIAEAFF
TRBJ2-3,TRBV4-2,CASSQPDRGEADTQYF
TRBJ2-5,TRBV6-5,CASSYPAGTVKVQYF
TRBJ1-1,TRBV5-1,CASSSDGSKAFF
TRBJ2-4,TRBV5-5,CASSSWVGLAKNIQYF
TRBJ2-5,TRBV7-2,CASSLHPQTQYF
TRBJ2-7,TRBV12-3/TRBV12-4,CASSLGYYEQYF
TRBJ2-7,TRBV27,CASSLTQPGLGEQYF
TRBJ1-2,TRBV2,CASSERETANYGYTF
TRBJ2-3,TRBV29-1,CSAPGLKTDTQYF
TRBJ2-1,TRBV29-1,CSVNEGTYNEQFF
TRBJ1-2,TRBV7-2,CASSPRGNYGYTF
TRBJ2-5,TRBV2,CASSEGSKGETQYF
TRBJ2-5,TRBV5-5,CASSLAPSGQETQYF
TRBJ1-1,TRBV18,CASSPSGENTEAFF
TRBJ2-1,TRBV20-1,CSATTGTTAYNEQFF
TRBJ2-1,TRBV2,CASSTLAPLRNNEQFF
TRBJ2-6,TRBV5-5,CASSLDWRYSGANVLTF
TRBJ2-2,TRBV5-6,CASSLVGQVGTGELFF
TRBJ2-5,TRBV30,CAWSDDRVVRETQYF
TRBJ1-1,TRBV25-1,CASSGIRWGNTEAFF
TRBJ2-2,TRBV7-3,CASSFLPTPGLVGTGELFF
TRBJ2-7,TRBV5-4,CASSPNLAGGYEQYF
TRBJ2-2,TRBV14,CASSQRRLDFNGELFF
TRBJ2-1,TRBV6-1,CASSESGYSYNEQFF